The present T cell receptor beta chain was sequenced within a study of OX40 agonist ivuxolimab in advanced cancers. Study information: Among those treated, three patients had partial responses, one with hepatocellular carcinoma and two with cutaneous melanoma.

The method was immunoSEQ multiplex PCR; TCRdb's version includes in-frame clones alone and lacks a portion of them. Of approximately 60,000 clones listed, 85% to 90% are singletons. A note on this clone: Its target is unknown.

The CDR3 spans 16 residues. V trimming: 5 bases; J trimming: 0 bases; junction bases outside the gene matches: 9. Germline V gene data show CDR1 as MGHDK and CDR2 as SYGVNS. Whole-study findings and limits: Nonresponders included some who also had low normalized T-cell clonal expansion.

This sequence joins TRBV25-1 and TRBJ1-2; 7 bases are shared with TRBD1. The sample in question was CD4+ or CD8+ T cells sorted from blood, obtained in a trial of the OX40 agonist ivuxolimab. The origin of this receptor is an adult with an advanced solid tumor such as melanoma, head and neck, liver or kidney cancer. The CDR3 spells CASSPPQGNTNYGYTF. CDR3 in DNA: TGTGCCAGCAGTCCGCCACAGGGGAATACTAACTATGGCTACACCTTC.